This TCR beta chain emerged from a study of blood T cell repertoires in COVID-19. Study-wide context: The samples span acute and convalescent COVID-19 from the United States, Italy and Spain. In each case, the material was cDNA or gDNA derived from T cells, B-cell-depleted T cells, or PBMCs.

With 4 bases clipped from V and 4 bases from J, the junction kept 10 bases outside the gene matches. Germline loops: CDR1 SGDLS, CDR2 YYNGEE. CDR3 size: 16 residues. Clones were read by immunoSEQ multiplex PCR, and TCRdb kept only the in-frame ones, dropping some. In the table there are 95,000 to 110,000 clones, approximately 84% of which are singletons. V usage is TRBV9 and J usage is TRBJ1-1, with TRBD1 matching 10 bases. The sequenced sample consisted of peripheral blood. This receptor was identified in a human donor in a cohort sampled during active COVID-19. The CDR3 bases are TGTGCCAGCAGCTTCCGGGACAGGGGAGATTCCACTGAAGCTTTCTTT. Translating gives CASSFRDRGDSTEAFF.